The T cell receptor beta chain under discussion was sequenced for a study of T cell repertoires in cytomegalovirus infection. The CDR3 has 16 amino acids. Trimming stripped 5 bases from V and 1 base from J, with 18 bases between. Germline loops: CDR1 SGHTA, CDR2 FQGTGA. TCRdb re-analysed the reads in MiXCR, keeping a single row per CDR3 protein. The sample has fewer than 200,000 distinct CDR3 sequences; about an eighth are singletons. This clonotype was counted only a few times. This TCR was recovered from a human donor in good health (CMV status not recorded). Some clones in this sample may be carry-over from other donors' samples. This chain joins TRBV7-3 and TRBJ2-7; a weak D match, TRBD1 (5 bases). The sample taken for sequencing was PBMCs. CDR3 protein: CASSPTRAQGSYEQYF. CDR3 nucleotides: TGTGCCAGCAGCCCCACCAGGGCCCAAGGATCCTACGAGCAGTACTTC.